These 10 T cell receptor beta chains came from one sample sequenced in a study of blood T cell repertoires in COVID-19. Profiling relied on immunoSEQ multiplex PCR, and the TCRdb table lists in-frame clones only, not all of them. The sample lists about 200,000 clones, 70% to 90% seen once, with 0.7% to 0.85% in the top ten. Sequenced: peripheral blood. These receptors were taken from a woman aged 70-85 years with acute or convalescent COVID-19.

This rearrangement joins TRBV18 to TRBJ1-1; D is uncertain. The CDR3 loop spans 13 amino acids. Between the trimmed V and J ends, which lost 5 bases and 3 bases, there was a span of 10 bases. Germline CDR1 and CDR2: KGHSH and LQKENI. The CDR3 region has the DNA TGTGCCAGCTCATCCAGAGGAGACACTGAAGCTTTCTTT. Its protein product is CASSSRGDTEAFF. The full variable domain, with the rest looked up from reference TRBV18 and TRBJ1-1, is NAGVMQNPRHLVRRRGQEARLRCSPMKGHSHVYWYRQLPEEGLKFMVYLQKENIIDESGMPKERFSAEFPKEGPSILRIQQVVRGDSAAYFCASSSRGDTEAFFGQGTRLTVV.

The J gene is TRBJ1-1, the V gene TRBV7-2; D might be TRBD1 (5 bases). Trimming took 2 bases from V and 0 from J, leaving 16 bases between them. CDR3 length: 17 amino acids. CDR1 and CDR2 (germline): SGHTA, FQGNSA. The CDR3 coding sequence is TGTGCCAGCAGCTTAAGGAGGGGACCCGTCATGAACACTGAAGCTTTCTTT. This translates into CASSLRRGPVMNTEAFF.

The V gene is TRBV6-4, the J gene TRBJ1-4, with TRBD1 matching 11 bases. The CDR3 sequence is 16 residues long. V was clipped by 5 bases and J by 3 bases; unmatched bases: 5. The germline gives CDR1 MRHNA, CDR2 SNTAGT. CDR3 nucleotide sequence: TGTGCCAGCAGTTATCCGGGACAGGGGGCTAATGAAAAACTGTTTTTT. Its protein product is CASSYPGQGANEKLFF.

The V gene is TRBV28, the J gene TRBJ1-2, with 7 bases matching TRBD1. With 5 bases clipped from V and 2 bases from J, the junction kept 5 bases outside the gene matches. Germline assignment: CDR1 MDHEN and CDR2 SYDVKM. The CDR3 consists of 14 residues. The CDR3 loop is CASSPGGKNYGYTF. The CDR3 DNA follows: TGTGCCAGCAGTCCAGGGGGAAAGAACTATGGCTACACCTTC.

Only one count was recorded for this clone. In nucleotides, the CDR3 is TGTGCCAGCAGCCGACAGGAGAACACTGAAGCTTTCTTT. This sequence encodes CASSRQENTEAFF. The chain is built from TRBV7-6 and TRBJ1-1; TRBD1 might be the D (6 bases). This CDR3 has 13 amino acids. The V end was cut by 5 bases, the J end by 1 base, with 8 bases between. Germline V gene data show CDR1 as SGHVS and CDR2 as FNYEAQ. Drawing the rest from reference TRBV7-6 and TRBJ1-1, the complete variable domain is GAGVSQSPRYKVTKRGQDVALRCDPISGHVSLYWYRQALGQGPEFLTYFNYEAQQDKSGLPNDRFSAERPEGSISTLTIQRTEQRDSAMYRCASSRQENTEAFFGQGTRLTVV.

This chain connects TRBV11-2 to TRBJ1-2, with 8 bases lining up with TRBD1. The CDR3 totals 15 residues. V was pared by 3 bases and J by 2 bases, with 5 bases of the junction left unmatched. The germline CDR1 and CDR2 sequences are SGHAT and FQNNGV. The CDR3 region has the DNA TGTGCCAGCAGCTTGGGACAGGCGTGGAACTATGGCTACACCTTC. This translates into CASSLGQAWNYGYTF. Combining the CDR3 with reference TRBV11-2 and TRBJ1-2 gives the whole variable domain EAGVAQSPRYKIIEKRQSVAFWCNPISGHATLYWYQQILGQGPKLLIQFQNNGVVDDSQLPKDRFSAERLKGVDSTLKIQPAKLEDSAVYLCASSLGQAWNYGYTFGSGTRLTVV.

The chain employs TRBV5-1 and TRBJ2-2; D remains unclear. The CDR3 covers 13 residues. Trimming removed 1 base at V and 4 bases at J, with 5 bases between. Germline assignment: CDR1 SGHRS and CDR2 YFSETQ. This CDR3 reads CASSLSFTGELFF. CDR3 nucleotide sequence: TGCGCCAGCAGCTTGAGCTTCACCGGGGAGCTGTTTTTT.

This CDR3 is CASSPTGAGEQYF. The CDR3 DNA reads as TGTGCCAGCAGTCCTACAGGGGCGGGCGAGCAGTACTTC. This chain links TRBV12-3 or TRBV12-4 with TRBJ2-7, with TRBD1 identical over 7 bases. The length of the CDR3 is 13 residues. V was clipped by 5 bases and J by 6 bases; unmatched bases: 7.

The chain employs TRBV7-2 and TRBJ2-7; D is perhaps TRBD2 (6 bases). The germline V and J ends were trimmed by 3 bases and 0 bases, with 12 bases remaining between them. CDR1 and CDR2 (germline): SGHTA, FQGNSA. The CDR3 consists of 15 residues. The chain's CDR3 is CASSLYGRVSYEQYF. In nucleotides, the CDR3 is TGTGCCAGCAGCTTGTACGGGAGAGTCTCCTACGAGCAGTACTTC.

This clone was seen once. In DNA, the CDR3 is TGTGCCAGCAGCCAGAAAGTTGCGGGAGGGCCCAACGAGCAGTACTTC. This gives the protein CASSQKVAGGPNEQYF. The chain uses TRBV7-2 and TRBJ2-7, with TRBD2 identical over 9 bases. This CDR3 contains 16 residues. The trim removed 5 bases at V and 5 bases at J, leaving 13 bases unmatched. Per the germline V gene, CDR1 is SGHTA and CDR2 is FQGNSA.